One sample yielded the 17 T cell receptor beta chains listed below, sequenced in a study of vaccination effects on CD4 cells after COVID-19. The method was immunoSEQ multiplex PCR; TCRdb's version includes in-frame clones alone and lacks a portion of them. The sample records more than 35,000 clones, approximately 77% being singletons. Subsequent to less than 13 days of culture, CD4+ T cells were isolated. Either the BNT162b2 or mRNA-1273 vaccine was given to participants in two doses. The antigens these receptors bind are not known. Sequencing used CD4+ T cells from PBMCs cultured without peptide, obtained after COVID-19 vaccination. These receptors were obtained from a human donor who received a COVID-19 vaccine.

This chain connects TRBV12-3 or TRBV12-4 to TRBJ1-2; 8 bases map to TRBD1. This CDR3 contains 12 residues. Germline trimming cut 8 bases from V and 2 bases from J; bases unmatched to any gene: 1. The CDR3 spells CASQGANYGYTF. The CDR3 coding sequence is TGTGCCAGCCAGGGGGCAAACTATGGCTACACCTTC.

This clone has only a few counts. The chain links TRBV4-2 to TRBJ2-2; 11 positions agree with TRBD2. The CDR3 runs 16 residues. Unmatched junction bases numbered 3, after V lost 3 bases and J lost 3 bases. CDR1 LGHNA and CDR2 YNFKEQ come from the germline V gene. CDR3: CASSHSGRGYTGELFF. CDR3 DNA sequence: TGTGCCAGCAGCCATAGCGGGAGGGGGTACACCGGGGAGCTGTTTTTT.

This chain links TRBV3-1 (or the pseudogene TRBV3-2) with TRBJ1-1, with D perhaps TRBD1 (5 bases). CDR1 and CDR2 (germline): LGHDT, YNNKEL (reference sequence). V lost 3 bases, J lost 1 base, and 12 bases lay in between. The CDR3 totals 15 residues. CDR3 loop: CASSQVWGKNTEAFF. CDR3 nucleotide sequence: TGTGCCAGCAGCCAGGTATGGGGCAAGAACACTGAAGCTTTCTTT.

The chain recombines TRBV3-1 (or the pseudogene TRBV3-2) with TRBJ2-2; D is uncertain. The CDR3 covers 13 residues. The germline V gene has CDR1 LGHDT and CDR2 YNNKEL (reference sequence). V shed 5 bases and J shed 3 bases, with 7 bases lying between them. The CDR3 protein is CASSARDTGELFF. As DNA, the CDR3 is TGTGCCAGCAGCGCCCGGGACACCGGGGAGCTGTTTTTT.

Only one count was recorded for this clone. The CDR3 here is CASSESGTGSYTF. The CDR3 DNA reads as TGCGCCAGCAGTGAGTCGGGGACAGGGAGCTACACCTTC. V is TRBV10-1 and J is TRBJ1-2; 9 nucleotides align to TRBD1. V trimming: 0 bases; J trimming: 9 bases; junction bases outside the gene matches: 2. CDR3 length: 13 residues. Germline V gives CDR1 WNHNN, CDR2 SYGVQD (reference sequence).

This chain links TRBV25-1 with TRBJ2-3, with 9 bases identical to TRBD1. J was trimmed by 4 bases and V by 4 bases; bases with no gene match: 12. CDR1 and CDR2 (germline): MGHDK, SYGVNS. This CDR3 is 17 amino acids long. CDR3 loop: CASSGTVVQGAADTQYF. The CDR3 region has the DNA TGTGCCAGCAGTGGCACGGTGGTACAGGGGGCCGCAGATACGCAGTATTTT.

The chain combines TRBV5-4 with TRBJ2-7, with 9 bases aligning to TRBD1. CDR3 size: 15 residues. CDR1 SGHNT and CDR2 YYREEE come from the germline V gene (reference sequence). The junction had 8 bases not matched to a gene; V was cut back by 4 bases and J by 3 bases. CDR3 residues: CASSQRGQGFYEQYF. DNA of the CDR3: TGTGCCAGCAGCCAGAGGGGACAGGGATTCTACGAGCAGTACTTC.

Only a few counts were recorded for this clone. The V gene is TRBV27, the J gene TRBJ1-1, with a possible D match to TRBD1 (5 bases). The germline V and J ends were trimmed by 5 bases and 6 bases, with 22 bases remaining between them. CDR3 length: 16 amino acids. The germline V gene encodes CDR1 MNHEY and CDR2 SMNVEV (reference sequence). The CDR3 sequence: CASSALFGTSRPEAFF. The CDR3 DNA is TGTGCCAGCAGTGCGTTATTTGGGACCTCTCGCCCTGAAGCTTTCTTT.

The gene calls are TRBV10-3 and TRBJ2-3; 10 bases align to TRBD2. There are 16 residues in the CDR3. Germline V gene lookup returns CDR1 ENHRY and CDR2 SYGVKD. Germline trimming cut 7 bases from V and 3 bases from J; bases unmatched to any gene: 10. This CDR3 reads CAITGGAGGPTDTQYF. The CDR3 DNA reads TGTGCCATCACTGGGGGAGCGGGAGGGCCGACAGATACGCAGTATTTT.

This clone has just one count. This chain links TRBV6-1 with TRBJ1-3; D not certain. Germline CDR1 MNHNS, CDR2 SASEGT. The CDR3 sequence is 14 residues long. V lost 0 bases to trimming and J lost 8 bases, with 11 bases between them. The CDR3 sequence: CASSEATQRDTIYF. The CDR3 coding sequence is TGTGCCAGCAGTGAAGCGACTCAACGGGACACCATATATTTT.

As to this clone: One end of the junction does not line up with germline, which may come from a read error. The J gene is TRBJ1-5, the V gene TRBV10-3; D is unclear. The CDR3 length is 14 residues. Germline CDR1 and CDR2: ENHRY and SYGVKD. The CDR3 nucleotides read TGTGCCATCAGTAAGTCCGAGGGCGATCAGCCCCAGCATTTT. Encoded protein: CAISKSEGDQPQHF.

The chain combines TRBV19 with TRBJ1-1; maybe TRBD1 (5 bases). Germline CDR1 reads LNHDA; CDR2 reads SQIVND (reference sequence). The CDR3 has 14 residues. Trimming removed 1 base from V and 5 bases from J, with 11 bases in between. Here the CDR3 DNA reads TGTGCCAGTAGTATAGTAGGGGTCACGACTGAAGCTTTCTTT. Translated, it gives CASSIVGVTTEAFF.

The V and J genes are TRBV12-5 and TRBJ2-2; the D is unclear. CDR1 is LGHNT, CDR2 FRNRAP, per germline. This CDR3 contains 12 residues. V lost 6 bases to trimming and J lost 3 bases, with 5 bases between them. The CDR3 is CASGPYTGELFF. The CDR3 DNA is TGTGCTAGTGGCCCTTACACCGGGGAGCTGTTTTTT. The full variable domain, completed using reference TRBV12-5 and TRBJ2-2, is DARVTQTPRHKVTEMGQEVTMRCQPILGHNTVFWYRQTMMQGLELLAYFRNRAPLDDSGMPKDRFSAEMPDATLATLKIQPSEPRDSAVYFCASGPYTGELFFGEGSRLTVL.

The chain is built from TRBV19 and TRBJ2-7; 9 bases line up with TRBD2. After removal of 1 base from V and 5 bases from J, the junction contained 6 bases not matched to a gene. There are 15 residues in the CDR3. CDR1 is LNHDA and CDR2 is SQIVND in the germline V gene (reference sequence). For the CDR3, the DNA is TGTGCCAGTAGTATAGGTCTAGCGGGGACGAACGAGCAGTACTTC. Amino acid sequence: CASSIGLAGTNEQYF.

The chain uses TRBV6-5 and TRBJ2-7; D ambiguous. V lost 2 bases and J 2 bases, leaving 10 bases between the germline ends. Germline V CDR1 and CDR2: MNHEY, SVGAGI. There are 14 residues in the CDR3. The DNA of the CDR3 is TGTGCCAGCAGTTACGCCCAGGCTCCCTACGAGCAGTACTTC. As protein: CASSYAQAPYEQYF.

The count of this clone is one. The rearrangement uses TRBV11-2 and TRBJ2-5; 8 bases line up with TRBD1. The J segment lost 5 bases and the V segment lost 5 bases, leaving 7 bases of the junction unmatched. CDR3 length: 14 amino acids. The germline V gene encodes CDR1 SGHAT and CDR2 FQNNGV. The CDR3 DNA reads TGTGCCAGCAGCCGTGACAGGGGCGGTGAGACCCAGTACTTC. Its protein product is CASSRDRGGETQYF.

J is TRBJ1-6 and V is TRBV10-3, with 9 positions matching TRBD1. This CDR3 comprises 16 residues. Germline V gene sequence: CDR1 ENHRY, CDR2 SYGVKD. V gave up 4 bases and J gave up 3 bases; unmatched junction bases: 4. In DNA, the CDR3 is TGTGCCATCAGTGCGGGACAGGGCAACTATAATTCACCCCTCCACTTT. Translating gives CAISAGQGNYNSPLHF.